The 8 T cell receptor beta chains listed next were all sequenced from one sample in a study of shared clonotypes between healthy human individuals. The table came from immunoSEQ multiplex PCR; TCRdb's copy has only in-frame clones and leaves some out. In the table there are around 1.6 million clones, 95% to 99% of which are singletons. Sequencing used naive CD4+ T cells sorted from blood. The subset is: CD45RA+ positively selected. These receptors all stem from a man younger than 40 in good health.

V is TRBV5-1 and J is TRBJ1-1, with D possibly TRBD1 on 5 matching bases. Germline V CDR1 and CDR2: SGHRS, YFSETQ. The CDR3 sequence is 16 residues long. Trimming pared 4 bases from V and 1 base from J, leaving 17 bases between. CDR3 amino acids: CASSRPPRQPNTEAFF. The CDR3, as DNA: TGCGCCAGCAGCCGTCCCCCTAGACAGCCGAACACTGAAGCTTTCTTT.

The rearrangement links TRBV7-9 to TRBJ2-7; D is tentatively TRBD1 or TRBD2 (5 bases each). Germline-derived CDR1 and CDR2 are SEHNR and FQNEAQ (reference sequence). CDR3 length: 16 residues. V lost 5 bases and J lost 2, with 19 bases in between. For the CDR3, the DNA is TGTGCCAGCAGCCTCACCAGGGAGAAAGCGACCTACGAGCAGTACTTC. This translates into CASSLTREKATYEQYF.

J is TRBJ2-1 and V is TRBV7-3, with no clear D. Between the trimmed V and J ends, which lost 5 bases and 2 bases, there was a span of 13 bases. The CDR3 length is 15 residues. Germline V gives CDR1 SGHTA, CDR2 FQGTGA. The CDR3 reads CASSLLGSAYNEQFF. As DNA, the CDR3 is TGTGCCAGCAGCCTACTCGGGTCAGCCTACAATGAGCAGTTCTTC.

The V and J genes are TRBV7-8 and TRBJ2-5; no clear D. The CDR3 length is 14 residues. The V end lost 6 bases, the J end lost 5 bases, and 16 bases lay between the germline ends. CDR1 is SGHVS and CDR2 is FQNEAQ in the germline V gene. The CDR3 region has the DNA TGTGCCAGCAGTGATCGGGTCAAAAGGGAGACCCAGTACTTC. It translates to CASSDRVKRETQYF. Full variable domain (outside the CDR3, taken from reference TRBV7-8 and TRBJ2-5): GAGVSQSPRYKVAKRGQDVALRCDPISGHVSLFWYQQALGQGPEFLTYFQNEAQLDKSGLPSDRFFAERPEGSVSTLKIQRTQQEDSAVYLCASSDRVKRETQYFGPGTRLLVL.

The chain recombines TRBV4-1 with TRBJ2-4, with D possibly TRBD1 on 6 matching bases. Germline CDR1 reads MGHRA; CDR2 reads YSYEKL. V lost 3 bases and J lost 7, with 13 bases in between. The CDR3 is 14 amino acids. CDR3 bases: TGCGCCAGCAGCCAGGGGACATGGGGGAACATTCAGTACTTC. Amino acid sequence: CASSQGTWGNIQYF.

The V gene is TRBV29-1, the J gene TRBJ2-5; 7 positions match TRBD2. The germline CDR1 and CDR2 sequences are SQVTM and ANQGSEA. The CDR3 is made up of 16 amino acids. V lost 4 bases and J lost 0; bases outside the gene matches: 11. CDR3 bases: TGCAGCGTTGCCCCCCGCCTTCTAGCGGACCAAGAGACCCAGTACTTC. Protein: CSVAPRLLADQETQYF.

In this sample, this clone turned up once. The V and J genes are TRBV5-1 and TRBJ2-2, with D possibly TRBD2 on 7 matching bases. Deletions cut 1 base from V and 5 bases from J, with 18 bases between. CDR3 size: 17 residues. In germline, CDR1 is SGHRS, CDR2 YFSETQ. The CDR3 loop reads CASSLFGAGEGTGELFF. For the CDR3, the DNA is TGCGCCAGCAGCTTGTTCGGCGCAGGGGAGGGGACCGGGGAGCTGTTTTTT.

This chain connects TRBV5-1 to TRBJ2-3; D not certain. Germline V gene data show CDR1 as SGHRS and CDR2 as YFSETQ. V shed 4 bases and J shed 0 bases, with 6 bases lying between them. The CDR3 covers 13 residues. The CDR3 loop reads CASSIDSTDTQYF. For the CDR3, the DNA is TGCGCCAGCAGCATTGATAGCACAGATACGCAGTATTTT.